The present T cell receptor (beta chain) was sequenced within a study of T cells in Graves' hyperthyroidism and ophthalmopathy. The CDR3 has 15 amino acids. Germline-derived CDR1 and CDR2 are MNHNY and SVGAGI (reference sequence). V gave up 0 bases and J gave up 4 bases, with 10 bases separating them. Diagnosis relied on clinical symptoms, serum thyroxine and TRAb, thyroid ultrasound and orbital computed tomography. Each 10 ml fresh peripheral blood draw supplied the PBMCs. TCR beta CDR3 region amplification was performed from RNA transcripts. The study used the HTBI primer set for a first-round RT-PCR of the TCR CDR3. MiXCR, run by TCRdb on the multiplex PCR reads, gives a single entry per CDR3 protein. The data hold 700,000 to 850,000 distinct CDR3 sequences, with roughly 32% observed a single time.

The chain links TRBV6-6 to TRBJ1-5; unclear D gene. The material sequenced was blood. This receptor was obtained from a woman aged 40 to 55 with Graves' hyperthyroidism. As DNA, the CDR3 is TGTGCCAGCAGTTACTCTGAGACGGCAAATCAGCCCCAGCATTTT. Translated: CASSYSETANQPQHF.